These T cell receptor beta chains were read from a single sample in a study of beta chain features in type 1 diabetes. Assay: immunoSEQ multiplex PCR; the TCRdb copy retains only in-frame clones and omits some. The sample shows a few hundred thousand clones, roughly 22% of them seen only once. Sequenced input: naive CD4+ T cells from blood. The receptors were gathered from a woman in her thirties or forties with type 1 diabetes. Each CDR3 is given with its conserved first and last residue. A D gene is named only where the DNA matches it firmly. A row's size may be missing; if present it is once, few, many or a size class.

v_call: TRBV20-1
clone_size: once
d_call: TRBD1
j_call: TRBJ1-2
cdr3_aa: CSARDRDGYTF
cdr3_nt: TGCAGTGCTAGGGACAGGGATGGCTACACCTTC

v_call: TRBV4-3
clone_size: few
d_call: .
j_call: TRBJ2-7
cdr3_aa: CASSQSPTTDEQYF
cdr3_nt: TGCGCCAGCAGCCAATCCCCGACTACCGACGAGCAGTACTTC

v_call: TRBV29-1
clone_size: .
d_call: TRBD1
j_call: TRBJ2-7
cdr3_aa: CSPPGTDYEQYF
cdr3_nt: TGCAGTCCTCCGGGGACAGACTACGAGCAGTACTTC

v_call: TRBV4-2
clone_size: few
d_call: TRBD1
j_call: TRBJ1-2
cdr3_aa: CASSQGTDYGYTF
cdr3_nt: TGTGCCAGCAGCCAGGGGACAGACTATGGCTACACCTTC

v_call: TRBV29-1
clone_size: few
d_call: .
j_call: TRBJ2-1
cdr3_aa: CSVGAGEQFF
cdr3_nt: TGCAGCGTTGGGGCAGGTGAGCAGTTCTTC

v_call: TRBV6-5
clone_size: once
d_call: TRBD1
j_call: TRBJ2-2
cdr3_aa: CASRSGQGKTGELFF
cdr3_nt: TGTGCCAGCAGATCCGGACAGGGGAAGACCGGGGAGCTGTTTTTT

v_call: TRBV4-3
clone_size: .
d_call: TRBD2
j_call: TRBJ2-1
cdr3_aa: CASSQGGMGRGNNEQFF
cdr3_nt: TGCGCCAGCAGCCAAGGGGGAATGGGGAGGGGTAACAATGAGCAGTTCTTC

v_call: TRBV29-1
clone_size: few
d_call: TRBD1
j_call: TRBJ2-1
cdr3_aa: CSVERGQSSFYGNEQFF
cdr3_nt: TGCAGCGTTGAAAGGGGACAGAGTTCGTTCTACGGCAATGAGCAGTTCTTC

v_call: TRBV28
clone_size: few
d_call: TRBD1
j_call: TRBJ1-1
cdr3_aa: CASSSGTVMNTEAFF
cdr3_nt: TGTGCCAGCAGTTCGGGGACAGTAATGAACACTGAAGCTTTCTTT

v_call: TRBV28
clone_size: .
d_call: .
j_call: TRBJ1-1
cdr3_aa: CASSYGEIYTEAFF
cdr3_nt: TGTGCCAGCAGTTATGGGGAGATTTATACTGAAGCTTTCTTT

v_call: TRBV6-6
clone_size: few
d_call: .
j_call: TRBJ1-1
cdr3_aa: CASSRGTEAFF
cdr3_nt: TGTGCCAGCAGCCGAGGGACTGAAGCTTTCTTT

v_call: TRBV30
clone_size: .
d_call: TRBD1
j_call: TRBJ1-5
cdr3_aa: CAWSRTGTQPQHF
cdr3_nt: TGTGCCTGGAGTAGGACAGGGACCCAGCCCCAGCATTTT

v_call: TRBV7-6
clone_size: few
d_call: TRBD1
j_call: TRBJ1-3
cdr3_aa: CATSGTAGNTIYF
cdr3_nt: TGTGCCACCTCCGGGACAGCTGGAAACACCATATATTTT

v_call: TRBV6-5
clone_size: few
d_call: TRBD1
j_call: TRBJ1-1
cdr3_aa: CASRWDRGGPEAFF
cdr3_nt: TGTGCCAGCAGGTGGGACAGGGGGGGCCCTGAAGCTTTCTTT

v_call: TRBV5-4
clone_size: few
d_call: .
j_call: TRBJ1-2
cdr3_aa: CASSLGAGNYGYTF
cdr3_nt: TGTGCCAGCAGCTTGGGGGCGGGCAACTATGGCTACACCTTC

v_call: TRBV19
clone_size: .
d_call: .
j_call: TRBJ2-4
cdr3_aa: CASTPAGAKNIQYF
cdr3_nt: TGTGCCAGTACCCCGGCGGGGGCCAAAAACATTCAGTACTTC

v_call: TRBV11-2
clone_size: .
d_call: .
j_call: TRBJ1-1
cdr3_aa: CASSLVRGPRGGEAFF
cdr3_nt: TGTGCCAGCAGCTTAGTCAGGGGCCCCCGAGGGGGTGAAGCTTTCTTT

v_call: TRBV15
clone_size: .
d_call: TRBD2
j_call: TRBJ2-1
cdr3_aa: CATSRTLGERGSYNEQFF
cdr3_nt: TGTGCCACCAGCAGGACGCTCGGGGAGCGGGGCTCCTACAATGAGCAGTTCTTC

v_call: TRBV29-1
clone_size: .
d_call: .
j_call: TRBJ1-2
cdr3_aa: CSVTDPNYGYTF
cdr3_nt: TGCAGCGTCACAGACCCTAACTATGGCTACACCTTC

v_call: TRBV7-2
clone_size: few
d_call: .
j_call: TRBJ2-2
cdr3_aa: CASSFRNTGELFF
cdr3_nt: TGTGCCAGCAGCTTTAGGAACACCGGGGAGCTGTTTTTT

v_call: TRBV4-2
clone_size: .
d_call: TRBD2
j_call: TRBJ2-1
cdr3_aa: CASSRLAVDGKQFF
cdr3_nt: TGTGCCAGCAGCCGACTAGCGGTTGATGGGAAGCAGTTCTTC

v_call: TRBV29-1
clone_size: few
d_call: TRBD1
j_call: TRBJ2-1
cdr3_aa: CSASRDRPNEQFF
cdr3_nt: TGCAGCGCCTCCCGGGACAGGCCCAATGAGCAGTTCTTC

v_call: TRBV4-3
clone_size: few
d_call: TRBD1
j_call: TRBJ2-5
cdr3_aa: CASSQDYRGLETQYF
cdr3_nt: TGCGCCAGCAGCCAAGATTACAGGGGGCTTGAGACCCAGTACTTC

v_call: TRBV19
clone_size: few
d_call: .
j_call: TRBJ1-5
cdr3_aa: CATRPTGGLSNQPQHF
cdr3_nt: TGTGCCACCCGACCAACAGGAGGGCTTAGCAATCAGCCCCAGCATTTT

v_call: TRBV9
clone_size: .
d_call: .
j_call: TRBJ2-1
cdr3_aa: CASSTLPNNEQFF
cdr3_nt: TGTGCCAGCAGCACTTTACCGAACAATGAGCAGTTCTTC

v_call: TRBV29-1
clone_size: .
d_call: .
j_call: TRBJ2-7
cdr3_aa: CSVSPRVYEQYF
cdr3_nt: TGCAGCGTTAGTCCGCGGGTCTACGAGCAGTACTTC

v_call: TRBV4-3
clone_size: few
d_call: .
j_call: TRBJ2-2
cdr3_aa: CASSQRTDRSGELFF
cdr3_nt: TGCGCCAGCAGCCAAAGGACAGATAGGAGCGGGGAGCTGTTTTTT

v_call: TRBV5-1
clone_size: few
d_call: .
j_call: TRBJ1-5
cdr3_aa: CASSLAGERNQPQHF
cdr3_nt: TGCGCCAGCAGCTTGGCAGGGGAACGCAATCAGCCCCAGCATTTT

v_call: TRBV4-2
clone_size: .
d_call: TRBD2
j_call: TRBJ2-3
cdr3_aa: CASSHTSGQGTDTQYF
cdr3_nt: TGTGCCAGCAGCCACACTAGCGGGCAGGGCACAGATACGCAGTATTTT

v_call: TRBV28
clone_size: .
d_call: TRBD1
j_call: TRBJ2-5
cdr3_aa: CASSLAKGAGETQYF
cdr3_nt: TGTGCCAGCAGTTTAGCGAAGGGGGCAGGAGAGACCCAGTACTTC

v_call: TRBV4-3
clone_size: .
d_call: TRBD2
j_call: TRBJ2-3
cdr3_aa: CASSLLGSGASTDTQYF
cdr3_nt: TGCGCCAGCAGCCTCCTCGGTAGCGGGGCAAGCACAGATACGCAGTATTTT

v_call: TRBV5-1
clone_size: few
d_call: .
j_call: TRBJ2-5
cdr3_aa: CASSLPGTYEETQYF
cdr3_nt: TGCGCCAGCAGCCTACCTGGGACTTATGAAGAGACCCAGTACTTC

v_call: TRBV6-1
clone_size: .
d_call: .
j_call: TRBJ1-6
cdr3_aa: CASSAGVQTYNSPLHF
cdr3_nt: TGTGCCAGCAGTGCCGGGGTCCAAACCTATAATTCACCCCTCCACTTT

v_call: TRBV7-9
clone_size: .
d_call: .
j_call: TRBJ2-7
cdr3_aa: CASSSDGRPYEQYF
cdr3_nt: TGTGCCAGCAGCTCAGACGGCAGGCCCTACGAGCAGTACTTC

v_call: TRBV27
clone_size: .
d_call: .
j_call: TRBJ2-5
cdr3_aa: CASSLYTDRRGDQYF
cdr3_nt: TGTGCCAGCAGTCTCTACACGGACAGGAGGGGAGACCAGTACTTC

v_call: TRBV2
clone_size: few
d_call: .
j_call: TRBJ1-4
cdr3_aa: CASSLVATNEKLFF
cdr3_nt: TGTGCCAGCAGTTTGGTAGCAACTAATGAAAAACTGTTTTTT

v_call: TRBV19
clone_size: few
d_call: .
j_call: TRBJ2-1
cdr3_aa: CASSIRWRSGESNEQFF
cdr3_nt: TGTGCCAGTAGTATAAGGTGGAGGTCAGGAGAGAGCAATGAGCAGTTCTTC

v_call: TRBV9
clone_size: few
d_call: .
j_call: TRBJ2-1
cdr3_aa: CASSVGPPFPEQFF
cdr3_nt: TGTGCCAGCAGCGTTGGGCCCCCCTTTCCTGAGCAGTTCTTC

v_call: TRBV27
clone_size: .
d_call: TRBD1
j_call: TRBJ2-1
cdr3_aa: CASSRQGPNEQFF
cdr3_nt: TGTGCCAGCAGCCGACAGGGCCCTAATGAGCAGTTCTTC

v_call: TRBV7-6
clone_size: .
d_call: TRBD1
j_call: TRBJ1-5
cdr3_aa: CASSTGTERGQPQHF
cdr3_nt: TGTGCCAGCAGCACCGGGACAGAGAGGGGTCAGCCCCAGCATTTT

v_call: TRBV28
clone_size: .
d_call: .
j_call: TRBJ2-4
cdr3_aa: CASSPHFSGKNIQYF
cdr3_nt: TGTGCCAGCAGTCCCCATTTCTCCGGGAAAAACATTCAGTACTTC

v_call: TRBV25-1
clone_size: few
d_call: TRBD1
j_call: TRBJ2-5
cdr3_aa: CASSDPRQGDAETQYF
cdr3_nt: TGTGCCAGCAGTGACCCAAGACAGGGGGACGCAGAGACCCAGTACTTC

v_call: TRBV5-1
clone_size: few
d_call: .
j_call: TRBJ1-1
cdr3_aa: CASSTTLDSKAFF
cdr3_nt: TGCGCCAGCAGCACCACGTTGGACAGTAAAGCTTTCTTT

v_call: TRBV9
clone_size: .
d_call: .
j_call: TRBJ1-1
cdr3_aa: CASSVTGSGTEAFF
cdr3_nt: TGTGCCAGCAGCGTAACAGGGTCGGGCACTGAAGCTTTCTTT

v_call: TRBV6-5
clone_size: few
d_call: .
j_call: TRBJ1-4
cdr3_aa: CASSSEGATIGKLFF
cdr3_nt: TGTGCCAGCAGTTCCGAGGGTGCAACGATAGGGAAACTGTTTTTT

v_call: TRBV19
clone_size: .
d_call: TRBD1
j_call: TRBJ2-1
cdr3_aa: CASSPDRVVGYEQFF
cdr3_nt: TGTGCCAGTAGTCCCGACAGGGTGGTCGGCTATGAGCAGTTCTTC

v_call: TRBV15
clone_size: .
d_call: .
j_call: TRBJ2-1
cdr3_aa: CATSRAGAGPPAEQFF
cdr3_nt: TGTGCCACCAGCAGAGCCGGGGCGGGACCCCCGGCCGAGCAGTTCTTC

v_call: TRBV28
clone_size: .
d_call: .
j_call: TRBJ2-7
cdr3_aa: CASSFHAGSYEQYF
cdr3_nt: TGTGCCAGCAGTTTTCACGCGGGTTCCTACGAGCAGTACTTC

v_call: TRBV19
clone_size: .
d_call: TRBD1
j_call: TRBJ2-1
cdr3_aa: CAFPDRCDEQFF
cdr3_nt: TGTGCCTTTCCGGACAGGTGTGATGAGCAGTTCTTC

v_call: TRBV9
clone_size: .
d_call: .
j_call: TRBJ2-2
cdr3_aa: CASSSQITGELFF
cdr3_nt: TGTGCCAGCAGCTCCCAGATCACCGGGGAGCTGTTTTTT

v_call: TRBV4-1
clone_size: .
d_call: .
j_call: TRBJ2-1
cdr3_aa: CASSQAGRGPYNEQFF
cdr3_nt: TGCGCCAGCAGCCAAGCAGGGCGGGGGCCCTACAATGAGCAGTTCTTC

v_call: TRBV5-4
clone_size: few
d_call: TRBD1
j_call: TRBJ2-6
cdr3_aa: CASSRGQGAGANVLTF
cdr3_nt: TGTGCCAGCAGCCGAGGACAGGGGGCTGGGGCCAACGTCCTGACTTTC

v_call: TRBV9
clone_size: .
d_call: .
j_call: TRBJ1-2
cdr3_aa: CASSVGDFGYTF
cdr3_nt: TGTGCCAGCAGCGTAGGGGACTTTGGCTACACCTTC

v_call: TRBV19
clone_size: few
d_call: TRBD1
j_call: TRBJ2-2
cdr3_aa: CASRGTGGIGELFF
cdr3_nt: TGTGCCAGCCGAGGGACAGGGGGCATCGGGGAGCTGTTTTTT

v_call: TRBV9
clone_size: few
d_call: .
j_call: TRBJ2-6
cdr3_aa: CASSGRDLLANVLTF
cdr3_nt: TGTGCCAGCAGCGGACGGGACTTGCTGGCCAACGTCCTGACTTTC

v_call: TRBV7-9
clone_size: .
d_call: TRBD2
j_call: TRBJ2-1
cdr3_aa: CASSLLAGKMAEQFF
cdr3_nt: TGTGCCAGCAGCTTACTAGCGGGAAAGATGGCTGAGCAGTTCTTC

v_call: TRBV20-1
clone_size: .
d_call: .
j_call: TRBJ2-7
cdr3_aa: CSAREQYEQYF
cdr3_nt: TGCAGTGCTAGAGAACAATACGAGCAGTACTTC